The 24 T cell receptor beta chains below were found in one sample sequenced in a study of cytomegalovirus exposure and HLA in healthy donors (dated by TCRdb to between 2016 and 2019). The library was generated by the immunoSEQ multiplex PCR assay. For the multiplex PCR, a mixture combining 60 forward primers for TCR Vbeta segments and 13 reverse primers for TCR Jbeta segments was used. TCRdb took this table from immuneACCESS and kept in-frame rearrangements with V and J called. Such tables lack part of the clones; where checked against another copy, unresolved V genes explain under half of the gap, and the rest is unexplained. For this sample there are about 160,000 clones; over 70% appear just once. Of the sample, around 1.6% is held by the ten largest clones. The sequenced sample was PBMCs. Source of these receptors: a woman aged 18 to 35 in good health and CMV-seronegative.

CDR3 sequence (DNA): TGTGCCAGCAGTTTGGGACAGGGTCGAAGGGGTCCCTATGGCTACACCTTC. The encoded protein is CASSLGQGRRGPYGYTF. This chain connects TRBV28 to TRBJ1-2; 9 bases agree with TRBD1. With V trimmed by 3 bases and J by 4 bases, 12 bases remained unmatched. The CDR3 consists of 17 residues. Germline CDR1 MDHEN, CDR2 SYDVKM.

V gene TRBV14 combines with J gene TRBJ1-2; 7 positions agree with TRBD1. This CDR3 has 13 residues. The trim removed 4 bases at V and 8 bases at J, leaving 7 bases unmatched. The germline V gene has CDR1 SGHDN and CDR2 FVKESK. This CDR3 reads CASSRTGVVGYTF. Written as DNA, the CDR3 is TGTGCCAGCAGCCGTACAGGGGTAGTCGGCTACACCTTC.

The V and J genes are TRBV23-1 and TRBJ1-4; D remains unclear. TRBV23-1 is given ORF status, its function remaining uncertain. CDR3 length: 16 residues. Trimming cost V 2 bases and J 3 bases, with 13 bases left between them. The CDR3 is CASSQKRAAANEKLFF. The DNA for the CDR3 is TGCGCCAGCAGTCAAAAGCGGGCTGCTGCTAATGAAAAACTGTTTTTT.

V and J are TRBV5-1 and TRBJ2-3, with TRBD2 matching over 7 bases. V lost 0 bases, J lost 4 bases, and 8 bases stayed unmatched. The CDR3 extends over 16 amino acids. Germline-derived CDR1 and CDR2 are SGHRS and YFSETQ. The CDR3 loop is CASSLASGRRSDTQYF. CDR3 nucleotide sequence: TGCGCCAGCAGCTTGGCTAGCGGCAGGAGGTCAGATACGCAGTATTTT. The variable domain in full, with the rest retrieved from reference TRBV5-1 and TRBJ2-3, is KAGVTQTPRYLIKTRGQQVTLSCSPISGHRSVSWYQQTPGQGLQFLFEYFSETQRNKGNFPGRFSGRQFSNSRSEMNVSTLELGDSALYLCASSLASGRRSDTQYFGPGTRLTVL.

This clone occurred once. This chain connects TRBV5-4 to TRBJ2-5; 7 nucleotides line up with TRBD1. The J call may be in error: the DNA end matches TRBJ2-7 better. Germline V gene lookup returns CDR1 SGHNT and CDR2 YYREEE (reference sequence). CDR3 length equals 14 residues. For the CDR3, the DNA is TGTGCCAGCACCGGTGGGGACAGCTCCTACGAGCAGTACTTC. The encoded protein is CASTGGDSSYEQYF.

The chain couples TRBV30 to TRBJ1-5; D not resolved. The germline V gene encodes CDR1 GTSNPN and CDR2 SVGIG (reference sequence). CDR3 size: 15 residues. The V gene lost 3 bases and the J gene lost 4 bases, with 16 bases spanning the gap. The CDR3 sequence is CAWRARGIANQPQHF. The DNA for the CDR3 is TGTGCCTGGAGAGCACGAGGTATAGCAAATCAGCCCCAGCATTTT. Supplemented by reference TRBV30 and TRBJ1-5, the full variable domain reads SQTIHQWPATLVQPVGSPLSLECTVEGTSNPNLYWYRQAAGRGLQLLFYSVGIGQISSEVPQNLSASRPQDRQFILSSKKLLLSDSGFYLCAWRARGIANQPQHFGDGTRLSIL.

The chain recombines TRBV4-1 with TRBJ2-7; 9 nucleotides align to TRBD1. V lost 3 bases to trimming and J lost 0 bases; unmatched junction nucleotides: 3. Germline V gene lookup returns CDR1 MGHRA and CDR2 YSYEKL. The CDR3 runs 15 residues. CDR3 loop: CASSHPDRGSYEQYF. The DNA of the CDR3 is TGCGCCAGCAGCCACCCGGACAGGGGCTCCTACGAGCAGTACTTC.

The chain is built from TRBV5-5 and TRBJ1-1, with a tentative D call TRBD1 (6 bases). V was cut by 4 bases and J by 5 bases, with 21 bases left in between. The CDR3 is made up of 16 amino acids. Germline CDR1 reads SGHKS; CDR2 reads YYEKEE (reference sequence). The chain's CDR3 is CASSPAGGRMSTEAFF. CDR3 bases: TGTGCCAGCAGCCCGGCCGGGGGGCGAATGAGTACTGAAGCTTTCTTT.

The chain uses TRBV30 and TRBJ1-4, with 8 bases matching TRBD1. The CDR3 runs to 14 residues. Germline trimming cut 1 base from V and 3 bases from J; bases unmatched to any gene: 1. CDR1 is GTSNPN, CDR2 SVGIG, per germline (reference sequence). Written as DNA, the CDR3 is TGTGCCTGGAGTGCGGGACAGGCTAATGAAAAACTGTTTTTT. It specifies CAWSAGQANEKLFF. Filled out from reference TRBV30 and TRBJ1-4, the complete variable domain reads SQTIHQWPATLVQPVGSPLSLECTVEGTSNPNLYWYRQAAGRGLQLLFYSVGIGQISSEVPQNLSASRPQDRQFILSSKKLLLSDSGFYLCAWSAGQANEKLFFGSGTQLSVL.

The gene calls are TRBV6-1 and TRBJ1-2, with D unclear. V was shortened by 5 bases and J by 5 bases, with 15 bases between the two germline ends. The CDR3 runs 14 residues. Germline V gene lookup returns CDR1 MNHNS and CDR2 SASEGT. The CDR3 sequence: CASSPRRESYGYTF. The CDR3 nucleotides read TGTGCCAGCAGTCCCCGACGGGAATCTTATGGCTACACCTTC.

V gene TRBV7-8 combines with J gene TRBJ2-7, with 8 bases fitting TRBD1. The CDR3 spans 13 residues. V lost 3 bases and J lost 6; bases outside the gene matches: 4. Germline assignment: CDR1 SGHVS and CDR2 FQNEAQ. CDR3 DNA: TGTGCCAGCAGCTTGGACAGGGTTAGCGAGCAGTACTTC. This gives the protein CASSLDRVSEQYF.

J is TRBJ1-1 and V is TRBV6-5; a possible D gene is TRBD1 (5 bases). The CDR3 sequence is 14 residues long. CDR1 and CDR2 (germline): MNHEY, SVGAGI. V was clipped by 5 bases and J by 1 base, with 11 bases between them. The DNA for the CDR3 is TGTGCCAGCAGTATCCAGGGAGGGAACACTGAAGCTTTCTTT. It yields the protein CASSIQGGNTEAFF.

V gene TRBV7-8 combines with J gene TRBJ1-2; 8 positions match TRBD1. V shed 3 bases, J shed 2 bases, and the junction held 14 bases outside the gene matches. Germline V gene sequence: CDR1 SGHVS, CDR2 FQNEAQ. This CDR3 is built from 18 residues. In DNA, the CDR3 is TGTGCCAGCAGCTTCCTAGTCCCGGGACAGGCTACAAACTATGGCTACACCTTC. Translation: CASSFLVPGQATNYGYTF.

CDR3 loop: CASSTGDFVTEAFF. DNA of the CDR3: TGTGCCAGCAGTACAGGGGACTTTGTGACTGAAGCTTTCTTT. The chain uses TRBV2 and TRBJ1-1; TRBD1 agrees at 7 bases. CDR3 size: 14 residues. Germline V gene data show CDR1 as SNHLY and CDR2 as FYNNEI. V lost 5 bases to trimming and J lost 5 bases; unmatched junction nucleotides: 8.

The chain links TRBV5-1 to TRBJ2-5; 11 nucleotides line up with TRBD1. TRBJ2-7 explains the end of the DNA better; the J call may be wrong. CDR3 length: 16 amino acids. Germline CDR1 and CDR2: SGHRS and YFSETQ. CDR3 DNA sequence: TGCGCCAGCAGCTTGAGGGTGAGGACAGGGGGCTCCGAGCAGTACTTC. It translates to CASSLRVRTGGSEQYF.

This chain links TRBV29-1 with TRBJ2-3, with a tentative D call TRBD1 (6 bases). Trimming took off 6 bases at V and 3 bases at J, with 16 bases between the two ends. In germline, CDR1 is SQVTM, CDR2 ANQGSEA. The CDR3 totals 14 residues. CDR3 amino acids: CSVGVLQGTDTQYF. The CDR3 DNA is TGCAGCGTGGGGGTGCTACAGGGAACAGATACGCAGTATTTT.

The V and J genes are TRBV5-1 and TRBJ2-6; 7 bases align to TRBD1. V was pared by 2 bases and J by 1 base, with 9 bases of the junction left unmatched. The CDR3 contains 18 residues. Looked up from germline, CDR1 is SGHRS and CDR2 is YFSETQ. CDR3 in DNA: TGCGCCAGCAGCTTCGAGGGGGCGCAAAGGTCTGGGGCCAACGTCCTGACTTTC. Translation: CASSFEGAQRSGANVLTF.

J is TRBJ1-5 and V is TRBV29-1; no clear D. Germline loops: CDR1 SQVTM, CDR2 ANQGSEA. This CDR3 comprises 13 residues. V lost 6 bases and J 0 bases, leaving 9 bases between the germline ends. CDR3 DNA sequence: TGCAGCGTCTCGGAGAATAGCAATCAGCCCCAGCATTTT. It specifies CSVSENSNQPQHF. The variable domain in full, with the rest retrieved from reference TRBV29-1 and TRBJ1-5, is SAVISQKPSRDICQRGTSLTIQCQVDSQVTMMFWYRQQPGQSLTLIATANQGSEATYESGFVIDKFPISRPNLTFSTLTVSNMSPEDSSIYLCSVSENSNQPQHFGDGTRLSIL.

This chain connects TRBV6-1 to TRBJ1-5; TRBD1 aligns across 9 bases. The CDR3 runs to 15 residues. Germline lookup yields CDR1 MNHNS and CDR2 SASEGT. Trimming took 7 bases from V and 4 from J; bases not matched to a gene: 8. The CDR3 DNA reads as TGTGCCAGCACCAAAGACAGGGGGTGGAATCAGCCCCAGCATTTT. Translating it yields CASTKDRGWNQPQHF.

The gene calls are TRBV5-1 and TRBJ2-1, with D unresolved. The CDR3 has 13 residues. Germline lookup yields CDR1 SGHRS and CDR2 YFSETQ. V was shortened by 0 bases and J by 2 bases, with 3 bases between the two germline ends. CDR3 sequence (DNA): TGCGCCAGCAGCTTGGACACCTACAATGAGCAGTTCTTC. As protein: CASSLDTYNEQFF.

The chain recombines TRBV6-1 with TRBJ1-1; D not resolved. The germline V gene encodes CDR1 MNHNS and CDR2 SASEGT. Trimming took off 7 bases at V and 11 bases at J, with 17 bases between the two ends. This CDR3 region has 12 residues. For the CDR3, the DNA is TGTGCCAGCAAGGTTGGGCCCAGGTGGGCTTTCTTT. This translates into CASKVGPRWAFF.

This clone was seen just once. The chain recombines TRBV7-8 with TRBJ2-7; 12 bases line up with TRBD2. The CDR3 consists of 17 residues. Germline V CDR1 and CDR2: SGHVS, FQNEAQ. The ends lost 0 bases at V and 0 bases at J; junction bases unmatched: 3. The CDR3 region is CASSLARLAGVSYEQYF. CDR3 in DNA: TGTGCCAGCAGCTTAGCGCGACTAGCGGGGGTCTCCTACGAGCAGTACTTC.

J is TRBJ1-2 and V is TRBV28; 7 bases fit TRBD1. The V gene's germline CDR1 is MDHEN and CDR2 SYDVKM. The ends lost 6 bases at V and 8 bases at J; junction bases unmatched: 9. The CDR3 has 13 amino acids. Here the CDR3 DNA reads TGTGCCAGCAGCTGGAGACAGGGCCAGGGCTACACCTTC. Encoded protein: CASSWRQGQGYTF.

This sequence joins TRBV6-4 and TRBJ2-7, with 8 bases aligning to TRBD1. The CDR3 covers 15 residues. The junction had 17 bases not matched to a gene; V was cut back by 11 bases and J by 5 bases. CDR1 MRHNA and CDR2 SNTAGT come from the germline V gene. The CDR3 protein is CAGVSRGRGPDEQYF. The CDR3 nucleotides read TGTGCCGGCGTTAGTCGGGGCAGGGGGCCGGACGAGCAGTACTTC.